This TCR beta chain was captured in a study of blood T cell repertoires in COVID-19. Overall study context: Acute and convalescent COVID-19 specimens originated in the United States, Italy and Spain.

Trimming cost V 6 bases and J 12 bases, with 15 bases left between them. CDR1 and CDR2 from the germline V gene are MNHEY and SMNVEV (reference sequence). The length of the CDR3 is 13 residues. Assay used: immunoSEQ multiplex PCR; TCRdb lists only in-frame clones, some missing. Among 450,000 or so clones, approximately 89% were seen once, and the ten largest hold 0.9%. The specimen sequenced was peripheral blood. The sequence was obtained from a man younger than 35 with COVID-19, enrolled during active disease. The rearrangement joins TRBV27 to TRBJ1-6, with D maybe TRBD1 (5 bases). CDR3 nucleotides: TGTGCCAGCAGGCGTGGGGCTGGTGGACCCCTCCACTTT. Translating it yields CASRRGAGGPLHF.